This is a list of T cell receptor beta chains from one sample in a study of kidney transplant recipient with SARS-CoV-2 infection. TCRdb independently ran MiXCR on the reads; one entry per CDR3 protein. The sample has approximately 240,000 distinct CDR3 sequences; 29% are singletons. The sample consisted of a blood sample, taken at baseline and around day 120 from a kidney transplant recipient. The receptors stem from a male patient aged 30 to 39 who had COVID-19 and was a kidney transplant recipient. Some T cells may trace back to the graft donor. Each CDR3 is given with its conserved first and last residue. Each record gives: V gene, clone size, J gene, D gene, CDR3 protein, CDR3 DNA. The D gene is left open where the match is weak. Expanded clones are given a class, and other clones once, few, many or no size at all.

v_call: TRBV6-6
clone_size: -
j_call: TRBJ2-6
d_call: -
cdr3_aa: CASSYPDPSSGANVLTF
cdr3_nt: TGTGCCAGCAGTTACCCCGACCCGAGCTCTGGGGCCAACGTCCTGACTTTC

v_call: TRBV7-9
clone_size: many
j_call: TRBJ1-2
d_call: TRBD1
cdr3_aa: CASSLSGTGFYTF
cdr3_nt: TGTGCCAGCAGCTTATCCGGGACAGGGTTCTACACCTTC

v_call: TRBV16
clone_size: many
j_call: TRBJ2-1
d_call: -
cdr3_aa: CASSQMRGSVHNEQFF
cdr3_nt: TGTGCCAGCAGTCAAATGCGCGGTAGCGTCCACAATGAGCAGTTCTTC

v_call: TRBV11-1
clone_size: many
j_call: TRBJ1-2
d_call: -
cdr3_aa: CASSSYFKAGKTYGYTF
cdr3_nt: TGTGCCAGCAGCTCATACTTTAAGGCTGGAAAGACCTATGGCTACACCTTC

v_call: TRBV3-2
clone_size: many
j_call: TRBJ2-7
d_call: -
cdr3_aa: CASSRQREQYF
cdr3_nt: TGTGCCAGCAGCCGTCAGCGGGAGCAGTACTTC

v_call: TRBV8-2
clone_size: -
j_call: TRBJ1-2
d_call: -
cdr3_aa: CGSRSIDSRRTYGYTF
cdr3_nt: TGTGGCAGTCGGAGCATTGATAGCCGAAGGACCTATGGCTACACCTTC

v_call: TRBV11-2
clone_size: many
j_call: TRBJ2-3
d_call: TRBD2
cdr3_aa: CASSAGVMGTDTQYF
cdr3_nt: TGTGCCAGCTCTGCGGGAGTCATGGGCACAGATACGCAGTATTTT

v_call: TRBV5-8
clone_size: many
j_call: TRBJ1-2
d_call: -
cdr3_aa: CASLERHPRKTYGYTF
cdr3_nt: TGTGCCAGCCTCGAGCGTCATCCACGAAAGACCTATGGCTACACCTTC

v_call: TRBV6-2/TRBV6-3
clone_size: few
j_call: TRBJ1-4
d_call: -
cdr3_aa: CASSYTRKNRNVDEKLFF
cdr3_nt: TGTGCCAGCAGTTACACCCGGAAGAACAGGAACGTAGATGAAAAACTGTTTTTT

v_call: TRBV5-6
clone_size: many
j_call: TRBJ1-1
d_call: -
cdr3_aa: CASSFGAEAFF
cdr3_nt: TGTGCCAGCAGCTTCGGAGCTGAAGCTTTCTTT

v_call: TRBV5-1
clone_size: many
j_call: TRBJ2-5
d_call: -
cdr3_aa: CASSLGSGPQETQYF
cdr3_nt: TGCGCCAGCAGCTTGGGTTCAGGACCCCAAGAGACCCAGTACTTC

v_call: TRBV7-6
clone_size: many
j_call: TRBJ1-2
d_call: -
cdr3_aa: CASSKGLHDYGYTF
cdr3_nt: TGTGCCAGCAGCAAGGGACTCCATGACTATGGCTACACCTTC

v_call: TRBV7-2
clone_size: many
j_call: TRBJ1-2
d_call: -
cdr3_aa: CASSVALRDGKTYGYTF
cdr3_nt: TGTGCCAGCAGCGTAGCCCTCAGAGACGGAAAGACCTATGGCTACACCTTC

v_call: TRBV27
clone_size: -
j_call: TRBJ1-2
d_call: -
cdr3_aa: CASSFSPLSNYGYTF
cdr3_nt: TGTGCCAGCAGTTTTAGCCCCCTTAGTAACTATGGCTACACCTTC

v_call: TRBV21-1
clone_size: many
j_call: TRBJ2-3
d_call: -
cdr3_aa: CASSCMLATVMQDTQYF
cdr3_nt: TGTGCCAGCAGCTGCATGTTAGCTACAGTCATGCAAGATACGCAGTATTTT

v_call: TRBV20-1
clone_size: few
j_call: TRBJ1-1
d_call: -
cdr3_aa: CSAQVNTEAFF
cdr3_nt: TGCAGTGCCCAGGTGAACACTGAAGCTTTCTTT

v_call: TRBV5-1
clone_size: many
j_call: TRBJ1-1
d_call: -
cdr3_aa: CASSLGGGVTEAFF
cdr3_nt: TGCGCCAGCAGCTTGGGAGGGGGAGTAACTGAAGCTTTCTTT

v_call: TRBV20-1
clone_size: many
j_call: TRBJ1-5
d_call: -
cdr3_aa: CRARGQPQHF
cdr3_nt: TGCAGGGCGCGGGGTCAGCCCCAGCATTTT

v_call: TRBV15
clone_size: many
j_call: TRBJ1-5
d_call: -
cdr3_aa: CATSRSRGMTPQHF
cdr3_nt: TGTGCCACCAGCAGATCCCGGGGCATGACGCCCCAGCATTTT

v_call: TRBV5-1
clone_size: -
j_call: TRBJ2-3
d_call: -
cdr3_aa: CANSPTDGLPNTDTQYF
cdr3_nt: TGCGCCAACAGCCCTACCGACGGACTACCCAACACAGATACGCAGTATTTT

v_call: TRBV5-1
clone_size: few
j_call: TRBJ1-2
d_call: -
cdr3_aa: CASGPSSVRKTYGYTF
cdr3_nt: TGCGCCAGCGGGCCCTCATCGGTTCGAAAGACCTATGGCTACACCTTC

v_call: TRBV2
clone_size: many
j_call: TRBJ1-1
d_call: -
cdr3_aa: CASSRQLTRNTEAFF
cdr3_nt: TGTGCCAGCAGCCGGCAGTTGACGAGAAACACTGAAGCTTTCTTT

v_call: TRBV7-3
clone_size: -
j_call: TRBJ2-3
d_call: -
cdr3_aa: CASIPTRELSPFGGTDTQYF
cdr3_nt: TGTGCCAGCATCCCAACCCGGGAGCTCTCCCCCTTTGGAGGGACAGATACGCAGTATTTT

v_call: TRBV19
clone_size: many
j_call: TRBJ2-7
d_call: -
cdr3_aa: CASTDRTYEQYF
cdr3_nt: TGTGCCAGTACGGACAGAACCTACGAGCAGTACTTC

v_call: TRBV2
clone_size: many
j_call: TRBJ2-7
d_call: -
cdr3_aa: CASSIQGGSYEQYF
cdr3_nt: TGTGCCAGCAGCATACAGGGAGGGTCCTACGAGCAGTACTTC

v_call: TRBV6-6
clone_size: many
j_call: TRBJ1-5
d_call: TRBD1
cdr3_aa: CASGGGLGNQPQHF
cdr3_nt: TGTGCCAGCGGAGGGGGCTTGGGCAATCAGCCCCAGCATTTT

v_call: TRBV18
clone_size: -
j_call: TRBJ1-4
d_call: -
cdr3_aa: CASSPGISGEKLFF
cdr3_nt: TGTGCCAGCTCACCAGGGATATCGGGTGAAAAACTGTTTTTT

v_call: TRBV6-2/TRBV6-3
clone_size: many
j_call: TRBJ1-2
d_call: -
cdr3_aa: CASSYMGPGYGYTF
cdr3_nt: TGTGCCAGCAGTTACATGGGGCCCGGCTATGGCTACACCTTC

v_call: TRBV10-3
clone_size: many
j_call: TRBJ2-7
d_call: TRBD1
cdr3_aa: CAISFDRGYEQYF
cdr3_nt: TGTGCCATCAGTTTCGACAGGGGGTACGAGCAGTACTTC

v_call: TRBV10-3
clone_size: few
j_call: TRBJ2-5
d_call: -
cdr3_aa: CAIIRPWGPTVGETQYF
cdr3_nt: TGTGCCATCATTCGCCCTTGGGGCCCGACGGTGGGAGAGACCCAGTACTTC

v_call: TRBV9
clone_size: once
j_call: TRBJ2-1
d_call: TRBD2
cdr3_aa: CASSAMGLVGNNEQFF
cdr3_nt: TGTGCCAGCAGCGCCATGGGACTAGTGGGTAACAATGAGCAGTTCTTC

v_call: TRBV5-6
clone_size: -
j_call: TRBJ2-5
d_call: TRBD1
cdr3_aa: CASSSNRGMQTQYF
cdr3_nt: TGTGCCAGCAGCTCAAACAGGGGTATGCAGACCCAGTACTTC

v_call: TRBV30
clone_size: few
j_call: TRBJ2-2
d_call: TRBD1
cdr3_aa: CAWRAGTGVAGLFF
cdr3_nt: TGTGCCTGGAGGGCCGGGACAGGGGTTGCGGGGCTGTTTTTT

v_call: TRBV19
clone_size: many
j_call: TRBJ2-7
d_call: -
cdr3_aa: CASGTDSIREQYF
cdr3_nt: TGTGCCAGTGGGACGGACAGCATTAGGGAGCAGTACTTC

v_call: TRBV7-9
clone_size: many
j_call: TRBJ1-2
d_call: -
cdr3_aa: CASSKLIYHGKTYGYTF
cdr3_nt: TGTGCCAGCAGCAAGCTAATATACCATGGAAAGACCTATGGCTACACCTTC

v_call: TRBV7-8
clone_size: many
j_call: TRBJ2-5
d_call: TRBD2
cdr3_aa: CADAAGGPLETQYF
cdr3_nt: TGTGCCGACGCAGCGGGAGGGCCACTAGAGACCCAGTACTTC

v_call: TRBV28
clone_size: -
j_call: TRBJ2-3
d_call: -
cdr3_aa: CASLPRVLTSTDTQYF
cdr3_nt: TGTGCCAGCCTGCCCCGCGTCCTGACTAGCACAGATACGCAGTATTTT

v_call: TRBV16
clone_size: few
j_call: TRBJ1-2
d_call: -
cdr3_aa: CASSILAVVRKTYGYTF
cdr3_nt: TGTGCCAGCAGCATACTGGCGGTCGTTAGAAAGACCTATGGCTACACCTTC

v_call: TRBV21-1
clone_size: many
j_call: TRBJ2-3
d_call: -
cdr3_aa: CASRPGLATVMQDTQYF
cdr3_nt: TGTGCCAGCAGACCGGGCTTAGCTACAGTCATGCAAGATACGCAGTATTTT

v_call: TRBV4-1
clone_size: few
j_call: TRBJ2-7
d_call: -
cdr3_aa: CASSRLLGAGEQYF
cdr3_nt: TGCGCCAGCAGCCGACTTTTGGGGGCAGGCGAGCAGTACTTC

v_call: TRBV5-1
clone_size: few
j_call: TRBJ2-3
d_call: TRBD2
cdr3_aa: CASSPPQRGGRGTDTQYF
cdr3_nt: TGCGCCAGCAGCCCCCCCCAGCGGGGGGGCCGTGGCACAGATACGCAGTATTTT

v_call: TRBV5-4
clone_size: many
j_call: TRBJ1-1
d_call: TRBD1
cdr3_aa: CASSYAGGRAFF
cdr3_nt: TGTGCCAGCAGTTACGCAGGGGGTAGGGCTTTCTTT

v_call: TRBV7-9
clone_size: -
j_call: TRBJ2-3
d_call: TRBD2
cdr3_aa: CASSLLAGVADTQYF
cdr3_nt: TGTGCCAGCAGCTTGTTAGCGGGAGTTGCAGATACGCAGTATTTT

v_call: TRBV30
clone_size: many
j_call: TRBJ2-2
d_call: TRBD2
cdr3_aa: CAWSDIAGVNTGELFF
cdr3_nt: TGTGCCTGGAGCGACATAGCGGGAGTGAACACCGGGGAGCTGTTTTTT

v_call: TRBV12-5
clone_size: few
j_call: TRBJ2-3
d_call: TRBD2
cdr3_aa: CASGLTLAGSDTQYF
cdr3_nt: TGTGCTAGTGGTTTGACGCTAGCGGGGTCCGATACGCAGTATTTT

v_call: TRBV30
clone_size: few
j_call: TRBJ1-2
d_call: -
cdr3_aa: CAWSAQRYRKTYGYTF
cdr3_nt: TGTGCCTGGAGCGCGCAGCGTTATAGAAAGACCTATGGCTACACCTTC

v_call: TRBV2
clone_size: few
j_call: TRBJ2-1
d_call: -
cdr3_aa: CANVLDGTRNEQFF
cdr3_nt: TGTGCCAACGTCCTGGATGGGACGAGGAATGAGCAGTTCTTC

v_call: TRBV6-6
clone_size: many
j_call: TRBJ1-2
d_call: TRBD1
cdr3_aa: CASSDRGGYGYTF
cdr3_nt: TGTGCCAGCAGTGACAGGGGTGGCTATGGCTACACCTTC

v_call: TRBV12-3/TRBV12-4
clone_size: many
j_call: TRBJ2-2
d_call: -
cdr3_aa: CASSLVGFGELFF
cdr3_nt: TGTGCCAGCAGTTTGGTGGGATTCGGGGAGCTGTTTTTT

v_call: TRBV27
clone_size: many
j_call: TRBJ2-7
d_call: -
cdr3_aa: CASSEGPTELFYEQYF
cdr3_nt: TGTGCCAGCAGTGAAGGCCCAACTGAGCTCTTCTACGAGCAGTACTTC

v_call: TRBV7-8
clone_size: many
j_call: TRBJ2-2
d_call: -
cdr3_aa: CASSRTGFSNTGELFF
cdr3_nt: TGTGCCAGCAGCCGCACAGGGTTTTCCAACACCGGGGAGCTGTTTTTT

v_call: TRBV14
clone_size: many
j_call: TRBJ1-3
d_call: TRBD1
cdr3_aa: CASRGTASGNTIYF
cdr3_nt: TGTGCCAGCAGGGGGACAGCCTCTGGAAACACCATATATTTT

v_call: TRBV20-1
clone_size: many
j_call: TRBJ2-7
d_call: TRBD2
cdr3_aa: CSAPASGNSYEQYF
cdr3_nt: TGCAGTGCCCCGGCTAGCGGGAACTCCTACGAGCAGTACTTC

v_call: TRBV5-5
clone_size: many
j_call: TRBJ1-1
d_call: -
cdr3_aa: CASSLGPRRDTEAFF
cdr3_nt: TGTGCCAGCAGCTTGGGACCCCGCAGGGACACTGAAGCTTTCTTT